These 26 T cell receptor beta chains share one sample of origin, sequenced in a study of T cell responses to AZD1222 COVID-19 vaccine. Profiled with immunoSEQ multiplex PCR; TCRdb holds only in-frame clones, not every one. The sample records 90,000 to 110,000 clones, roughly 89% being singletons. The specimen comprised peripheral blood, sampled 28 days after the second AZD1222 dose. These receptors originate from an adult who received the AZD1222 COVID-19 vaccine.

The CDR3 region has the DNA TGTGCCAGCGGACGCAGGACAGCTGGAGAGCAGTACTTC. Translating it yields CASGRRTAGEQYF. The V gene is TRBV9, the J gene TRBJ2-7, with TRBD1 as a possible D gene (6 bases). Trimming left V 7 bases short and J 7 bases short, with 18 bases between. The CDR3 is 13 residues long. The germline CDR1 and CDR2 sequences are SGDLS and YYNGEE. The full variable domain, its missing parts supplied by reference TRBV9 and TRBJ2-7, is DSGVTQTPKHLITATGQRVTLRCSPRSGDLSVYWYQQSLDQGLQFLIQYYNGEERAKGNILERFSAQQFPDLHSELNLSSLELGDSALYFCASGRRTAGEQYFGPGTRLTVT.

The genes are TRBV7-2 and TRBJ2-3; D is possibly TRBD1 (5 bases). The CDR3 sequence is 16 residues long. V lost 5 bases and J 1 base, leaving 16 bases between the germline ends. Germline V lookup: CDR1 SGHTA, CDR2 FQGNSA. CDR3 protein: CASSQAKGDRTDTQYF. CDR3 nucleotides: TGTGCCAGCAGCCAAGCCAAAGGGGATCGCACAGATACGCAGTATTTT.

This clone showed up just once. V gene TRBV19 combines with J gene TRBJ2-2; TRBD1 aligns across 7 bases. Germline V CDR1 and CDR2: LNHDA, SQIVND (reference sequence). The CDR3 sequence is 16 residues long. Trimming took 6 bases from V and 2 from J; bases not matched to a gene: 9. DNA for the CDR3: TGTGCCAGTAGGAGCCGGGCAGGGGGTAACACCGGGGAGCTGTTTTTT. It encodes CASRSRAGGNTGELFF.

The rearrangement joins TRBV4-1 to TRBJ1-1; D unresolved. From germline, CDR1 is MGHRA and CDR2 YSYEKL. The CDR3 totals 14 residues. V lost 0 bases and J lost 6, with 11 bases in between. The chain's CDR3 is CASSQDLQGAEAFF. The CDR3 DNA is TGCGCCAGCAGCCAAGATCTTCAAGGCGCTGAAGCTTTCTTT.

V and J are TRBV6-1 and TRBJ1-1; TRBD1 matches at 7 bases. CDR3 size: 15 residues. The germline CDR1 and CDR2 sequences are MNHNS and SASEGT. V lost 3 bases and J lost 3; bases outside the gene matches: 7. The CDR3: CASSEYGQEYTEAFF. The CDR3 bases are TGTGCCAGCAGTGAGTATGGACAGGAGTACACTGAAGCTTTCTTT.

The J gene is TRBJ1-1, the V gene TRBV7-2, with D perhaps TRBD1 (6 bases). Germline V CDR1 and CDR2: SGHTA, FQGNSA. The CDR3 loop spans 16 amino acids. V lost 1 base and J 0 bases, leaving 12 bases between the germline ends. CDR3 in amino acids: CASSLGTVVMNTEAFF. The CDR3 bases are TGTGCCAGCAGCTTAGGGACAGTTGTTATGAACACTGAAGCTTTCTTT.

V and J are TRBV7-3 and TRBJ2-1, with a possible D match to TRBD1 (6 bases). Trimming left V 5 bases short and J 0 bases short, with 14 bases between. The length of the CDR3 is 16 residues. Germline CDR1 is SGHTA and CDR2 is FQGTGA. Here the CDR3 DNA reads TGTGCCAGCAGCCCCAGACAGGCCAGCTCCTACAATGAGCAGTTCTTC. It specifies CASSPRQASSYNEQFF.

V gene TRBV30 combines with J gene TRBJ2-3; 8 bases line up with TRBD2. This CDR3 spans 15 amino acids. The V gene's germline CDR1 is GTSNPN and CDR2 SVGIG (reference sequence). The V segment lost 3 bases and the J segment 3 bases; nucleotides outside the gene matches: 8. CDR3 sequence: CAWSPAGDGTDTQYF. As DNA, the CDR3 is TGTGCCTGGAGCCCAGCGGGAGACGGAACAGATACGCAGTATTTT. Based on the CDR3 plus reference TRBV30 and TRBJ2-3, the full variable domain is SQTIHQWPATLVQPVGSPLSLECTVEGTSNPNLYWYRQAAGRGLQLLFYSVGIGQISSEVPQNLSASRPQDRQFILSSKKLLLSDSGFYLCAWSPAGDGTDTQYFGPGTRLTVL.

The chain couples TRBV27 to TRBJ2-7; 15 nucleotides agree with TRBD2. This CDR3 has 15 residues. Losses at the gene ends were 4 bases for V and 8 bases for J; bases not matched to a gene: 6. Germline CDR1 reads MNHEY; CDR2 reads SMNVEV (reference sequence). In nucleotides, the CDR3 is TGTGCCAGCAGTTCACTAGGGACTAGCGGGAGGCAGCAGTACTTC. It encodes CASSSLGTSGRQQYF.

The rearrangement uses TRBV6-6 and TRBJ1-6, with 9 bases that match TRBD1. Trimming at V came to 6 bases and at J to 7 bases, leaving 4 bases not matched to a gene. Germline V gives CDR1 MNHNY, CDR2 SVGAGI (reference sequence). The CDR3 sequence is 14 residues long. The CDR3 protein is CASSMTGGNSPLHF. The CDR3 bases are TGTGCCAGCAGCATGACAGGGGGAAATTCACCCCTCCACTTT.

The genes are TRBV20-1 and TRBJ2-1; TRBD2 matches 10 bases. With 3 bases clipped from V and 8 bases from J, the junction kept 13 bases outside the gene matches. The CDR3 covers 16 residues. CDR1 and CDR2 from the germline V gene are DFQATT and SNEGSKA (reference sequence). CDR3 in amino acids: CSASGASGSLGDEQFF. For the CDR3, the DNA is TGCAGTGCTAGTGGGGCTAGCGGGAGTCTCGGAGATGAGCAGTTCTTC.

This clone has just one count. The chain joins TRBV6-5 to TRBJ1-1; 7 bases fit TRBD1. V lost 6 bases, J lost 5 bases, and 9 bases stayed unmatched. The germline V gene has CDR1 MNHEY and CDR2 SVGAGI. The CDR3 consists of 14 residues. CDR3 loop: CASRRDPTGTEAFF. The CDR3 nucleotides read TGTGCCAGCAGAAGAGACCCGACAGGGACTGAAGCTTTCTTT.

The chain uses TRBV3-1 (or the pseudogene TRBV3-2) and TRBJ1-6, with 8 bases that match TRBD1. The trim removed 4 bases at V and 7 bases at J, leaving 6 bases unmatched. The CDR3 length is 15 residues. The germline V gene has CDR1 LGHDT and CDR2 YNNKEL (reference sequence). The CDR3 DNA reads TGTGCCAGCAGCCCGATGACAGGGGTAAATTCACCCCTCCACTTT. Encoded protein: CASSPMTGVNSPLHF.

This clone occurred once. The gene calls are TRBV30 and TRBJ2-2, with 13 positions matching TRBD2. CDR1 GTSNPN and CDR2 SVGIG come from the germline V gene (reference sequence). Trimming at V came to 3 bases and at J to 0 bases, leaving 4 bases not matched to a gene. The CDR3 length is 17 residues. The CDR3 region is CAWRPGLAGTNTGELFF. CDR3 coding DNA: TGTGCCTGGAGGCCGGGACTAGCGGGAACGAACACCGGGGAGCTGTTTTTT.

The chain has TRBV7-2 and TRBJ2-3, with a tentative D call TRBD2 (5 bases). CDR1 SGHTA and CDR2 FQGNSA come from the germline V gene. The germline V and J ends were trimmed by 4 bases and 6 bases, with 14 bases remaining between them. CDR3 length: 14 residues. DNA of the CDR3: TGTGCCAGCAGCTCCCCCGTCGGGGTCGATACGCAGTATTTT. Translation: CASSSPVGVDTQYF.

The chain employs TRBV18 and TRBJ1-1; 11 bases match TRBD1. Per germline, CDR1 KGHSH and CDR2 LQKENI. The CDR3 has 14 amino acids. V lost 5 bases and J lost 4; bases outside the gene matches: 3. CDR3 DNA: TGTGCCAGCTCAGGGACAGGGGGAGGCACTGAAGCTTTCTTT. Its protein is CASSGTGGGTEAFF.

This rearrangement joins TRBV7-2 to TRBJ2-2; TRBD2 agrees at 9 bases. The CDR3 sequence is 15 residues long. Germline CDR1 is SGHTA and CDR2 is FQGNSA. With 5 bases clipped from V and 4 bases from J, the junction kept 5 bases outside the gene matches. CDR3 nucleotide sequence: TGTGCCAGCAGCCTCAAAGCGGGGGGCACCGGGGAGCTGTTTTTT. The encoded protein is CASSLKAGGTGELFF.

The chain combines TRBV19 with TRBJ2-2; 9 bases agree with TRBD2. CDR3 length equals 15 residues. With V trimmed by 6 bases and J by 6 bases, 8 bases remained unmatched. Germline assignment: CDR1 LNHDA and CDR2 SQIVND (reference sequence). CDR3 sequence (DNA): TGTGCCAGTAGATTAAGCGGGAGGTATCCCGGGGAGCTGTTTTTT. Translation: CASRLSGRYPGELFF.

This chain connects TRBV7-9 to TRBJ1-2, with a weak D call TRBD1 (6 bases). The CDR3 is made up of 15 amino acids. Trimming pared 5 bases from V and 5 bases from J, leaving 18 bases between. Germline CDR1 reads SEHNR; CDR2 reads FQNEAQ (reference sequence). The DNA of the CDR3 is TGTGCCAGCAGCCCCTCCTGGACAGAGCTTTATGGCTACACCTTC. This sequence encodes CASSPSWTELYGYTF. Full variable domain (missing parts from reference TRBV7-9 and TRBJ1-2): DTGVSQNPRHKITKRGQNVTFRCDPISEHNRLYWYRQTLGQGPEFLTYFQNEAQLEKSRLLSDRFSAERPKGSFSTLEIQRTEQGDSAMYLCASSPSWTELYGYTFGSGTRLTVV.

This clone was observed a single time. The chain is built from TRBV5-1 and TRBJ2-5, with D hard to call. V lost 3 bases, J lost 5 bases, and 5 bases lay in between. The CDR3 has 11 amino acids. Per the germline V gene, CDR1 is SGHRS and CDR2 is YFSETQ. The CDR3 sequence is CASSSAETQYF. The DNA for the CDR3 is TGCGCCAGCAGCTCGGCCGAGACCCAGTACTTC.

In this sample, this clone turned up once. The chain links TRBV21-1 to TRBJ2-1; the listed D gene, TRBD2, was not tested against the DNA. TRBV21-1 is recorded as a pseudogene. The CDR3 runs 16 residues. The CDR3 coding sequence is TGTGCCAGCAGCAAAGAGTTGTTGAGCTCCTACAATGAGCAGTTCTTC. It specifies CASSKELLSSYNEQFF.

In DNA, the CDR3 is TGTGCCAGCAGCCCGACTAGCGGGAGATCGGGTACGCAGTATTTT. It yields the protein CASSPTSGRSGTQYF. The rearrangement links TRBV7-9 to TRBJ2-3; 12 bases are shared with TRBD2. The CDR3 consists of 15 residues. V shed 5 bases and J 8 bases; nucleotides not matched to a gene: 8. The V gene's germline CDR1 is SEHNR and CDR2 FQNEAQ (reference sequence).

This chain connects TRBV7-2 to TRBJ2-7; 12 bases align to TRBD2. The J segment lost 1 base and the V segment lost 5 bases, leaving 9 bases of the junction unmatched. CDR1 is SGHTA, CDR2 FQGNSA, per germline. The CDR3 has 17 amino acids. The CDR3 region is CASSPWGGTSGSYEQYF. The CDR3 DNA sequence: TGTGCCAGCAGCCCTTGGGGCGGGACTAGCGGGTCCTACGAGCAGTACTTC.

The genes are TRBV7-9 and TRBJ1-3; TRBD1 is a possible D gene (6 bases). Germline V gene sequence: CDR1 SEHNR, CDR2 FQNEAQ (reference sequence). Trimming pared 5 bases from V and 3 bases from J, leaving 14 bases between. The CDR3 is 15 amino acids. CDR3 sequence reads: CASSPEGGIGNTIYF. CDR3 bases: TGTGCCAGCAGCCCGGAGGGGGGGATTGGAAACACCATATATTTT.

The chain uses TRBV4-1 and TRBJ1-2; no clear D. Between the trimmed V and J ends, which lost 3 bases and 4 bases, there was a span of 12 bases. CDR1 MGHRA and CDR2 YSYEKL come from the germline V gene. This CDR3 contains 14 residues. CDR3 loop: CASSQDYQLYGYTF. The CDR3 DNA reads TGCGCCAGCAGCCAGGACTATCAACTCTATGGCTACACCTTC.

This chain connects TRBV18 to TRBJ1-5; 7 bases fit TRBD1. CDR1 and CDR2 from the germline V gene are KGHSH and LQKENI. CDR3 length: 16 residues. J lost 4 bases, V lost 3 bases, and 9 bases had no gene match. This chain's CDR3 is CASSPLGTAYNQPQHF. The DNA for the CDR3 is TGTGCCAGCTCACCCCTCGGGACAGCATATAATCAGCCCCAGCATTTT.